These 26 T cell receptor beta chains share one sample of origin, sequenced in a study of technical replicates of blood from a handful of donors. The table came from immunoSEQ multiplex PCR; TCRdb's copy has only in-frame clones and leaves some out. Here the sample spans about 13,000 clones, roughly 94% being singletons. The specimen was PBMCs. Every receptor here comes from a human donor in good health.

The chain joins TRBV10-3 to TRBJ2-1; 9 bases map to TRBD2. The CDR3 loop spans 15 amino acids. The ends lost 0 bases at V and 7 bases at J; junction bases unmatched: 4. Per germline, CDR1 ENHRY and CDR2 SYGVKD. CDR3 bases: TGTGCCATCAGTGAGTCGGCGGGAGGGAGTAATGAGCAGTTCTTC. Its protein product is CAISESAGGSNEQFF.

The CDR3, as DNA: TGCGCCAGCAGCTTGGAAGGGGCCGGGGAGCTGTTTTTT. The encoded protein is CASSLEGAGELFF. This chain joins TRBV5-1 and TRBJ2-2; D is possibly TRBD1 (5 bases). The CDR3 is 13 residues long. Trimming removed 0 bases at V and 6 bases at J, with 6 bases between. Germline V gene data show CDR1 as SGHRS and CDR2 as YFSETQ.

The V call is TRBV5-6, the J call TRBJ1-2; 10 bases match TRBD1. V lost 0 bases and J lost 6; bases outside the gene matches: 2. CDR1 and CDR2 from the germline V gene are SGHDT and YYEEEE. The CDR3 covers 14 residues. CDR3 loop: CASSLGTGGDGYTF. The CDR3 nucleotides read TGTGCCAGCAGCTTGGGGACAGGGGGTGATGGCTACACCTTC. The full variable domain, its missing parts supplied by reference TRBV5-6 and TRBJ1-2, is DAGVTQSPTHLIKTRGQQVTLRCSPKSGHDTVSWYQQALGQGPQFIFQYYEEEERQRGNFPDRFSGHQFPNYSSELNVNALLLGDSALYLCASSLGTGGDGYTFGSGTRLTVV.

The CDR3 nucleotides are TGTGCCAGCAGCCTTGGGACAGGGGAGAACACTGAAGCTTTCTTT. Translating gives CASSLGTGENTEAFF. This chain uses TRBV11-3 with TRBJ1-1, with TRBD1 identical over 10 bases. This CDR3 has 15 amino acids. V was clipped by 5 bases and J by 1 base; unmatched bases: 4. Germline-derived CDR1 and CDR2 are SGHNT and YENEEA.

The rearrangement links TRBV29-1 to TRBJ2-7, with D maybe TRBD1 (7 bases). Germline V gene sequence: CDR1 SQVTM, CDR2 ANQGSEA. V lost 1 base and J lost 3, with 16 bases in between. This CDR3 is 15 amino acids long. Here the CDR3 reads CSVEAAGQPHYEQYF. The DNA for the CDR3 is TGCAGCGTTGAAGCCGCGGGACAGCCCCACTACGAGCAGTACTTC.

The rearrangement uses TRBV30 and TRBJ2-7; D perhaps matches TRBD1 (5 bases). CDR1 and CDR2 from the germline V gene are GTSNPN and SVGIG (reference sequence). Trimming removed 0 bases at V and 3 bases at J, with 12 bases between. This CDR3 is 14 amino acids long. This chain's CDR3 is CAWSVVGPSYEQYF. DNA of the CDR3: TGTGCCTGGAGTGTAGTGGGGCCAAGCTACGAGCAGTACTTC.

CDR3 in DNA: TGTGCCAGCAGGTCCGGGACAGGGGCTCTAAACACTGAAGCTTTCTTT. Translating it yields CASRSGTGALNTEAFF. The J gene is TRBJ1-1, the V gene TRBV5-5, with 10 positions matching TRBD1. Germline CDR1 reads SGHKS; CDR2 reads YYEKEE (reference sequence). The CDR3 consists of 16 residues. The ends lost 5 bases at V and 2 bases at J; junction bases unmatched: 9.

The CDR3 here is CSVPGGRETQYF. Here the CDR3 DNA reads TGCAGCGTTCCGGGTGGAAGGGAGACCCAGTACTTC. V and J are TRBV29-1 and TRBJ2-5; no reliable D call. CDR3 size: 12 residues. Trimming left V 5 bases short and J 5 bases short, with 12 bases between. In germline, CDR1 is SQVTM, CDR2 ANQGSEA.

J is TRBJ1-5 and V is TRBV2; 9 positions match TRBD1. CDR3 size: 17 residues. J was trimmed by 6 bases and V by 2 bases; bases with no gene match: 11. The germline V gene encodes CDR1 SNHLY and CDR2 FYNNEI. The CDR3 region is CASSELGTGSGAQPQHF. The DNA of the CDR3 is TGTGCCAGCAGTGAACTTGGGACAGGGTCTGGGGCTCAGCCCCAGCATTTT. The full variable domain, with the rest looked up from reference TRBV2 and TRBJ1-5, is EPEVTQTPSHQVTQMGQEVILRCVPISNHLYFYWYRQILGQKVEFLVSFYNNEISEKSEIFDDQFSVERPDGSNFTLKIRSTKLEDSAMYFCASSELGTGSGAQPQHFGDGTRLSIL.

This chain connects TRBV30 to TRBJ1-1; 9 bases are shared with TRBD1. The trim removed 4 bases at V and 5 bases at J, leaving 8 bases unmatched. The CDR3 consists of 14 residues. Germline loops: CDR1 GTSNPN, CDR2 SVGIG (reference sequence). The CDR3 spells CAWTKGQGGTEAFF. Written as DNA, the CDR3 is TGTGCCTGGACTAAGGGACAGGGAGGAACTGAAGCTTTCTTT.

The CDR3 protein is CASSLNLETGGYEQYF. As DNA, the CDR3 is TGTGCCAGCAGTTTAAATTTAGAGACAGGGGGCTACGAGCAGTACTTC. The rearrangement links TRBV28 to TRBJ2-7, with 9 bases that match TRBD1. V trimming: 2 bases; J trimming: 3 bases; junction bases outside the gene matches: 8. The germline V gene has CDR1 MDHEN and CDR2 SYDVKM. The CDR3 spans 16 residues.

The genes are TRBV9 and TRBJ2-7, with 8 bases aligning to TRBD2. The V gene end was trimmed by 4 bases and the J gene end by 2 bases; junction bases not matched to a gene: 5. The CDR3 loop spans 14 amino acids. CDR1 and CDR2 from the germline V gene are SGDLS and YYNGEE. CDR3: CASSPGRATYEQYF. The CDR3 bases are TGTGCCAGCAGCCCCGGGAGGGCAACCTACGAGCAGTACTTC.

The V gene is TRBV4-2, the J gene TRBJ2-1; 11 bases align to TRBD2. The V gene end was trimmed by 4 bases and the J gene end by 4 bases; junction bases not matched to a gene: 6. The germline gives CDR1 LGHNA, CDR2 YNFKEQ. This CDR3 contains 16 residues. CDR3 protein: CASSPTTSGVYNEQFF. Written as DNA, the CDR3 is TGTGCCAGCAGCCCAACGACTAGCGGGGTTTACAATGAGCAGTTCTTC.

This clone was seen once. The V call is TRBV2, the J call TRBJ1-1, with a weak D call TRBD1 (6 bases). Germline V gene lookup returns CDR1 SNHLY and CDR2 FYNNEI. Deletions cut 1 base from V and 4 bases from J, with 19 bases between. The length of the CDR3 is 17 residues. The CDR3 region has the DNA TGTGCCAGCAGTGAAGGCGATACAGGGTCAATTCGCACTGAAGCTTTCTTT. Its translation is CASSEGDTGSIRTEAFF.

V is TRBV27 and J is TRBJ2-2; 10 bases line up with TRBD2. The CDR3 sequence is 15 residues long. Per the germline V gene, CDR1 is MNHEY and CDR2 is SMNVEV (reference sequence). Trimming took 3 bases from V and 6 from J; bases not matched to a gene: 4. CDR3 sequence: CASSFASGSPGELFF. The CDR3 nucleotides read TGTGCCAGCAGTTTTGCTAGCGGGAGCCCCGGGGAGCTGTTTTTT.

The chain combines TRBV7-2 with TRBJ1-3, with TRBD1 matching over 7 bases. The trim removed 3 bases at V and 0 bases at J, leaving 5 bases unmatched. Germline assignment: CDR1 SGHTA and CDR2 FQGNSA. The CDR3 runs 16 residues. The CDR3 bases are TGTGCCAGCAGCTTTTCCGCAGGGGGCTCTGGAAACACCATATATTTT. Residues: CASSFSAGGSGNTIYF. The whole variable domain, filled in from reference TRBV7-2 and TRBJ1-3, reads GAGVSQSPSNKVTEKGKDVELRCDPISGHTALYWYRQSLGQGLEFLIYFQGNSAPDKSGLPSDRFSAERTGGSVSTLTIQRTQQEDSAVYLCASSFSAGGSGNTIYFGEGSWLTVV.

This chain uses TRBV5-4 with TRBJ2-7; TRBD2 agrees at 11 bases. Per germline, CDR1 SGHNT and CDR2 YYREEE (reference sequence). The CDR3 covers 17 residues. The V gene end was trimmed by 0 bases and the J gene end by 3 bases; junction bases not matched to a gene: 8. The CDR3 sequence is CASSLALAGDLVYEQYF. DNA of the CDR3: TGTGCCAGCAGCTTGGCACTAGCGGGAGATCTAGTCTACGAGCAGTACTTC.

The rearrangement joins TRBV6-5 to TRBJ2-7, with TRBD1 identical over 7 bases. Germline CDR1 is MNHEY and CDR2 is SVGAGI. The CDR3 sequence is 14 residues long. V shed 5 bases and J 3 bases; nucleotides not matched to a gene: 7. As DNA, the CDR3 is TGTGCCAGCAGTACCGGGACAGTGAACTACGAGCAGTACTTC. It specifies CASSTGTVNYEQYF.

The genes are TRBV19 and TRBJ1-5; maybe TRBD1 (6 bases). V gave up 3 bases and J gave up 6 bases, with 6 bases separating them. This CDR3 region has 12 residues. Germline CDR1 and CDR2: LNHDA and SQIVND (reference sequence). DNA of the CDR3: TGTGCCAGTAGTATCAGGGGTCAGCCCCAGCATTTT. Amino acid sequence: CASSIRGQPQHF.

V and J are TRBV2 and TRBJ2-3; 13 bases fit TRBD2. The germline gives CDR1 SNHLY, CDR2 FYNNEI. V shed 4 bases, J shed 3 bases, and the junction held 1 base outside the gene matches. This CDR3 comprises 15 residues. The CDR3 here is CASSVLAGGTDTQYF. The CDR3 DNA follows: TGTGCCAGCAGTGTACTAGCGGGAGGGACAGATACGCAGTATTTT.

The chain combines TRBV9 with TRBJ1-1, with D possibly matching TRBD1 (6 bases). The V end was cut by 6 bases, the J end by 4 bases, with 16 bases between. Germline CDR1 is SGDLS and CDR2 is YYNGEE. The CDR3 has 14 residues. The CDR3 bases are TGTGCCAGCACCACCTCCGGGGGGCCCACTGAAGCTTTCTTT. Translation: CASTTSGGPTEAFF.

The DNA of the CDR3 is TGTGCCAGCCGCGGGACTAGCGGGAACACCGGGGAGCTGTTTTTT. Translating it yields CASRGTSGNTGELFF. This chain uses TRBV28 with TRBJ2-2, with TRBD2 matching over 11 bases. The V and J ends lost 8 bases and 1 base, in that order; junction bases with no gene match: 3. The germline CDR1 and CDR2 sequences are MDHEN and SYDVKM. This CDR3 is 15 amino acids long.

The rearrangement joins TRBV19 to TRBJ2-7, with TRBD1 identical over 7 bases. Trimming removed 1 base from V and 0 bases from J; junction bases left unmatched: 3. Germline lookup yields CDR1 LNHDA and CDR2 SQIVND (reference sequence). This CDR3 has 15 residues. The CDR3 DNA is TGTGCCAGTAGTATAGCAACAGGGGTCTCCTACGAGCAGTACTTC. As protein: CASSIATGVSYEQYF.

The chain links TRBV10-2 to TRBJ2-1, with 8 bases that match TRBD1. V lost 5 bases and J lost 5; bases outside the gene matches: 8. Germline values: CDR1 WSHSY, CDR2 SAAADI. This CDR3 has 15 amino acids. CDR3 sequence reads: CASSSYTGGNNEQFF. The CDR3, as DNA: TGCGCCAGCAGTTCATATACAGGGGGGAACAATGAGCAGTTCTTC.

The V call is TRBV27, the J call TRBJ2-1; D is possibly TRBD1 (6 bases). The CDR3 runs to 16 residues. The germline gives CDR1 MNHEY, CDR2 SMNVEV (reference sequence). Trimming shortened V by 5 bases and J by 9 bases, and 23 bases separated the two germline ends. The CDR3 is CASSLQQGRVTGEQFF. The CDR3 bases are TGTGCCAGCAGTCTACAACAGGGTAGAGTCACGGGTGAGCAGTTCTTC.

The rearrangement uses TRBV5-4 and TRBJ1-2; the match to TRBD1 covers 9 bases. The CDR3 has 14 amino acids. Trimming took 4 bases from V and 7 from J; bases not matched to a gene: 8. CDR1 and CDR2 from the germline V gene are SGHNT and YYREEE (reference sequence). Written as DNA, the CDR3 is TGTGCCAGCAGCAAGGACAGGGGACTTGGTGGCTACACCTTC. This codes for CASSKDRGLGGYTF.